Below are 11 T cell receptor beta chains sequenced from a single sample in a study of shared clonotypes between healthy human individuals. The data were produced by immunoSEQ multiplex PCR, yet TCRdb's version contains in-frame clones alone and is incomplete. This table has some 490,000 clones, 81% appearing once. Specimen: PBMCs. The receptor source for this set is a woman aged 40 to 50 in good health. Some clones in this sample may be carry-over from other donors' samples.

This clone was detected only a few times. The chain carries TRBV4-1 and TRBJ2-6; D is uncertain. V lost 1 base to trimming and J lost 0 bases, with 4 bases between them. The CDR3 is 15 amino acids. Looked up from germline, CDR1 is MGHRA and CDR2 is YSYEKL. CDR3 sequence (DNA): TGCGCCAGCAGCCAAGCCTCCTCTGGGGCCAACGTCCTGACTTTC. The encoded protein is CASSQASSGANVLTF.

The chain combines TRBV28 with TRBJ2-1; the D gene is possibly TRBD1 (6 bases). Germline V gene sequence: CDR1 MDHEN, CDR2 SYDVKM. The ends were cut back, 8 bases at V and 0 bases at J, with 11 bases in the middle. The CDR3 runs 14 residues. CDR3 sequence: CASVQGSSYNEQFF. Written as DNA, the CDR3 is TGTGCCAGCGTACAGGGTAGCTCCTACAATGAGCAGTTCTTC.

The chain joins TRBV5-1 to TRBJ1-2; D gene uncertain. Germline V lookup: CDR1 SGHRS, CDR2 YFSETQ. Trimming pared 0 bases from V and 8 bases from J, leaving 8 bases between. CDR3 length equals 12 residues. For the CDR3, the DNA is TGCGCCAGCAGCTTGGAGTACGGCGGCTACACCTTC. Translated, it gives CASSLEYGGYTF.

About this clone itself: A read error is the likely source, as a far larger clone sits one nucleotide away. The genes are TRBV5-4 and TRBJ2-5, with 7 bases identical to TRBD1. Germline V gene sequence: CDR1 SGHNT, CDR2 YYREEE (reference sequence). Germline trimming cut 3 bases from V and 5 bases from J; bases unmatched to any gene: 7. This CDR3 spans 14 amino acids. DNA for the CDR3: TGTGCCAGCAGCTACCAACAGGGGTGGGAGACCCAGTACTTC. It translates to CASSYQQGWETQYF.

This chain joins TRBV12-5 and TRBJ2-5, with D tentatively TRBD2 (6 bases). V was pared by 5 bases and J by 2 bases, with 9 bases between. This CDR3 region has 13 residues. The germline V gene has CDR1 LGHNT and CDR2 FRNRAP. CDR3 sequence (DNA): TGTGCTAGTGGTGCCAGCGGGCAAGAGACCCAGTACTTC. Translated: CASGASGQETQYF. The variable domain in full, completed from reference TRBV12-5 and TRBJ2-5, reads DARVTQTPRHKVTEMGQEVTMRCQPILGHNTVFWYRQTMMQGLELLAYFRNRAPLDDSGMPKDRFSAEMPDATLATLKIQPSEPRDSAVYFCASGASGQETQYFGPGTRLLVL.

The CDR3 DNA reads TGTGCCAGTTCAGCAGGACGGGTGAACACTGAAGCTTTCTTT. Its translation: CASSAGRVNTEAFF. The genes are TRBV28 and TRBJ1-1; D not resolved. The CDR3 sequence is 14 residues long. V lost 9 bases and J lost 0, with 14 bases in between. Germline-derived CDR1 and CDR2 are MDHEN and SYDVKM. The variable domain in full, with the rest retrieved from reference TRBV28 and TRBJ1-1, is DVKVTQSSRYLVKRTGEKVFLECVQDMDHENMFWYRQDPGLGLRLIYFSYDVKMKEKGDIPEGYSVSREKKERFSLILESASTNQTSMYLCASSAGRVNTEAFFGQGTRLTVV.

Note on this clone: A far larger clone is one base from this, pointing to a likely read error. The chain couples TRBV7-9 to TRBJ2-6; tentative D call: TRBD1 (5 bases). CDR3 length: 16 residues. From germline, CDR1 is SEHNR and CDR2 FQNEAQ (reference sequence). In DNA form, the CDR3 reads TGTGCCAGCAGCCCCCCGGTCTACTCTGGGGCCAACGTCCTGGCTTTC. Translating gives CASSPPVYSGANVLAF.

In the case of this clone: A single base separates this from a much larger clone, so it may be a read error. The J gene is TRBJ2-4, the V gene TRBV2; 9 positions match TRBD1. Losses at the gene ends were 11 bases for V and 3 bases for J; bases not matched to a gene: 17. This CDR3 contains 17 residues. Germline V gene data show CDR1 as SNHLY and CDR2 as FYNNEI. CDR3 sequence (DNA): TGTGCCTGCGGCTGGACAGGGGTCGCGTCGGGCAAAAACATTCAGTACTTC. This translates into CACGWTGVASGKNIQYF.

The chain recombines TRBV15 with TRBJ2-7; possibly TRBD1 for D (6 bases). The CDR3 contains 17 residues. Between the trimmed V and J ends, which lost 0 bases and 0 bases, there was a span of 15 bases. Germline V gene sequence: CDR1 LNHNV, CDR2 YYDKDF (reference sequence). The DNA of the CDR3 is TGTGCCACCAGCAGAGATTGGGCCAGGGGATACTCCTACGAGCAGTACTTC. Translated, it gives CATSRDWARGYSYEQYF.

The genes are TRBV7-8 and TRBJ2-5; tentative D call: TRBD2 (6 bases). CDR3 length: 14 amino acids. V lost 6 bases, J lost 5 bases, and 16 bases lay in between. CDR1 SGHVS and CDR2 FQNEAQ come from the germline V gene. The chain's CDR3 is CASSKVPGSETQYF. CDR3 coding DNA: TGTGCCAGCAGTAAAGTCCCCGGGAGCGAGACCCAGTACTTC.

Details on this clone: A read error may produce the germline difference seen at one junction end. Within the sample, other DNA sequences also encode this same CDR3. CDR3 nucleotides: TGCGCCTGGACGTCAGGGGATTCCTACGAGCAGTACTTC. Translated: CAWTSGDSYEQYF. The gene calls are TRBV30 and TRBJ2-7; TRBD1 might be the D (6 bases). The CDR3 is made up of 13 amino acids. CDR1 and CDR2 from the germline V gene are GTSNPN and SVGIG (reference sequence).